The 20 T cell receptor beta chains presented below share a single source sample, sequenced in a study of blood T cell repertoires in COVID-19. Libraries were prepared by immunoSEQ multiplex PCR; TCRdb keeps only in-frame clonotypes and omits some of them. Found here are approximately 220,000 clones, around 82% of them singletons; the top ten hold about 8.1%. The sequencing input was peripheral blood. All receptors come from a woman aged 50 to 60 with acute or convalescent COVID-19.

The chain's CDR3 is CASSLPDSDGTEQYF. The CDR3 DNA is TGTGCCAGCAGCCTACCCGACTCCGATGGGACTGAGCAGTATTTT. This chain joins TRBV5-6 and TRBJ2-3; D is perhaps TRBD2 (6 bases). CDR3 length: 15 amino acids. Per the germline V gene, CDR1 is SGHDT and CDR2 is YYEEEE. Trimming took off 4 bases at V and 11 bases at J, with 23 bases between the two ends.

This chain joins TRBV27 and TRBJ1-4; D call uncertain. V lost 5 bases and J 4 bases, leaving 5 bases between the germline ends. CDR1 MNHEY and CDR2 SMNVEV come from the germline V gene (reference sequence). The CDR3 length is 12 residues. The CDR3, as DNA: TGTGCCAGCAGTCGTCTTAATGAAAAACTGTTTTTT. Encoded protein: CASSRLNEKLFF.

The chain links TRBV19 to TRBJ1-1; the D is unclear. The germline V and J ends were trimmed by 5 bases and 4 bases, with 5 bases remaining between them. Germline V gene lookup returns CDR1 LNHDA and CDR2 SQIVND (reference sequence). The CDR3 has 11 residues. CDR3 in amino acids: CASSVRTEAFF. CDR3 DNA sequence: TGTGCCAGTAGTGTTCGCACTGAAGCTTTCTTT.

This clone was counted between two and nine times. The V and J genes are TRBV4-2 and TRBJ2-5; tentatively, D is TRBD2 (6 bases). Germline assignment: CDR1 LGHNA and CDR2 YNFKEQ. The ends were cut back, 6 bases at V and 1 base at J, with 9 bases in the middle. The CDR3 loop spans 13 amino acids. The CDR3 DNA reads TGTGCCAGCAGAGGGGACTCCCAAGAGACCCAGTACTTC. Translating gives CASRGDSQETQYF.

In its sample, this clone was seen a few times. The chain joins TRBV6-5 to TRBJ2-7, with D possibly TRBD2 on 6 matching bases. The CDR3 is 14 amino acids. Trimming removed 6 bases from V and 7 bases from J, with 19 bases in between. From germline, CDR1 is MNHEY and CDR2 SVGAGI. The CDR3 region has the DNA TGTGCCAGCAGCCCCGGGACTCCATCTTCGGAGCAGTACTTC. This gives the protein CASSPGTPSSEQYF.

This chain links TRBV10-3 with TRBJ2-7; no firm D call. The CDR3 has 13 residues. V dropped 3 bases and J dropped 4 bases, with 10 bases sitting between them. Germline-derived CDR1 and CDR2 are ENHRY and SYGVKD. In nucleotides, the CDR3 is TGTGCCATCAGTGAACCCTTACAGTACGAGCAGTACTTC. It translates to CAISEPLQYEQYF.

V usage is TRBV19 and J usage is TRBJ1-5, with D unclear. The CDR3 is 14 residues long. The germline V gene has CDR1 LNHDA and CDR2 SQIVND (reference sequence). The germline V and J ends were trimmed by 0 bases and 7 bases, with 10 bases remaining between them. As DNA, the CDR3 is TGTGCCAGTAGTATAGATCCCAGGATGCAGCCCCAGCATTTT. The encoded protein is CASSIDPRMQPQHF.

The rearrangement links TRBV10-3 to TRBJ2-3, with 11 bases aligning to TRBD2. The CDR3 is made up of 13 amino acids. Germline CDR1 is ENHRY and CDR2 is SYGVKD. V shed 9 bases, J shed 3 bases, and the junction held 2 bases outside the gene matches. The CDR3 nucleotides are TGTGCCATAGGGACTAGCGGAACAGATACGCAGTATTTT. Translation: CAIGTSGTDTQYF.

The J gene is TRBJ2-1, the V gene TRBV29-1; 7 bases are shared with TRBD2. Trimming cost V 6 bases and J 9 bases; bases outside gene matches: 8. This CDR3 is built from 12 residues. Germline V gives CDR1 SQVTM, CDR2 ANQGSEA. CDR3 protein: CSVGTMISEQFF. CDR3 nucleotides: TGCAGCGTCGGGACTATGATTAGTGAGCAGTTCTTC.

The chain has TRBV24-1 and TRBJ2-1, with 10 bases lining up with TRBD2. J was trimmed by 10 bases and V by 9 bases; bases with no gene match: 14. The CDR3 sequence is 15 residues long. CDR1 KGHDR and CDR2 SFDVKD come from the germline V gene. The CDR3: CATGPASGSIGEQFF. In DNA, the CDR3 is TGTGCCACCGGACCCGCTAGCGGGAGTATTGGCGAGCAGTTCTTC.

The chain uses TRBV5-1 and TRBJ2-1, with 9 bases identical to TRBD2. The CDR3 spans 15 residues. V shed 4 bases, J shed 6 bases, and the junction held 8 bases outside the gene matches. Germline CDR1 SGHRS, CDR2 YFSETQ. The CDR3 DNA sequence: TGCGCCAGCAGCCAAACTAGCGGGTCGGCCAATGAGCAGTTCTTC. Protein sequence: CASSQTSGSANEQFF.

Concerning this clone itself: A junction boundary mismatches the germline segment, possibly from a read error. The rearrangement uses TRBV2 and TRBJ1-1; 8 nucleotides line up with TRBD1. The CDR3 contains 14 residues. Germline CDR1 SNHLY, CDR2 FYNNEI. CDR3 loop: CASSRRTGNPEAFF. The CDR3, as DNA: TGTGCCAGCAGTCGGAGGACAGGGAACCCTGAAGCTTTCTTT.

This chain joins TRBV5-1 and TRBJ1-1, with a weak D call TRBD1 (6 bases). V dropped 0 bases and J dropped 5 bases, with 11 bases sitting between them. The CDR3 spans 14 residues. CDR1 and CDR2 (germline): SGHRS, YFSETQ. CDR3 loop: CASSLGTEGTEAFF. CDR3 bases: TGCGCCAGCAGCTTGGGGACAGAGGGAACTGAAGCTTTCTTT. The full variable domain, in which reference TRBV5-1 and TRBJ1-1 provide the parts outside the CDR3, is KAGVTQTPRYLIKTRGQQVTLSCSPISGHRSVSWYQQTPGQGLQFLFEYFSETQRNKGNFPGRFSGRQFSNSRSEMNVSTLELGDSALYLCASSLGTEGTEAFFGQGTRLTVV.

This chain connects TRBV2 to TRBJ2-3, with D maybe TRBD2 (5 bases). V lost 11 bases to trimming and J lost 0 bases, with 12 bases between them. This CDR3 spans 13 amino acids. Germline CDR1 reads SNHLY; CDR2 reads FYNNEI. The CDR3 here is CARPGDSTDTQYF. CDR3 in DNA: TGTGCCCGACCCGGGGATAGCACAGATACGCAGTATTTT. Supplemented by reference TRBV2 and TRBJ2-3, the full variable domain reads EPEVTQTPSHQVTQMGQEVILRCVPISNHLYFYWYRQILGQKVEFLVSFYNNEISEKSEIFDDQFSVERPDGSNFTLKIRSTKLEDSAMYFCARPGDSTDTQYFGPGTRLTVL.

The V gene is TRBV7-6, the J gene TRBJ1-1, with 10 bases lining up with TRBD1. Germline-derived CDR1 and CDR2 are SGHVS and FNYEAQ. There are 15 residues in the CDR3. Unmatched junction bases numbered 4, after V lost 1 base and J lost 5 bases. CDR3 loop: CASSLGQGAWTEAFF. The DNA of the CDR3 is TGTGCCAGCAGCTTAGGACAGGGGGCTTGGACTGAAGCTTTCTTT.

The chain carries TRBV3-1 (or the pseudogene TRBV3-2) and TRBJ2-5; TRBD1 aligns across 7 bases. CDR3 size: 17 residues. Germline V lookup: CDR1 LGHDT, CDR2 YNNKEL (reference sequence). Trimming took 0 bases from V and 6 from J; bases not matched to a gene: 13. In nucleotides, the CDR3 is TGTGCCAGCAGCCAAGAGAGAAGGGGGCGGGCTGGGAAGACCCAGTACTTC. Translating it yields CASSQERRGRAGKTQYF.

This clone showed up just once. The V call is TRBV30, the J call TRBJ1-4; D is uncertain. Germline V gene lookup returns CDR1 GTSNPN and CDR2 SVGIG (reference sequence). Trimming stripped 1 base from V and 8 bases from J, with 8 bases between. The CDR3 contains 12 residues. The DNA of the CDR3 is TGTGCCTGGAGTGGGGCGGGAGAAAAACTGTTTTTT. It codes for CAWSGAGEKLFF.

The genes are TRBV4-1 and TRBJ2-7; 7 nucleotides match TRBD1. The CDR3 is made up of 16 amino acids. Germline assignment: CDR1 MGHRA and CDR2 YSYEKL. V shed 0 bases and J 3 bases; nucleotides not matched to a gene: 8. CDR3 region: CASSQDSGQGVYEQYF. The CDR3 DNA sequence: TGCGCCAGCAGCCAAGATTCCGGGCAGGGGGTCTACGAGCAGTACTTC.

CDR3 amino acids: CASSSGQGASTEAFF. CDR3 sequence (DNA): TGTGCCAGCAGCTCCGGACAGGGGGCGAGCACTGAAGCTTTCTTT. This chain connects TRBV11-3 to TRBJ1-1; 11 bases agree with TRBD1. The CDR3 has 15 amino acids. V lost 4 bases to trimming and J lost 4 bases; unmatched junction nucleotides: 5. Germline V lookup: CDR1 SGHNT, CDR2 YENEEA. Combining the CDR3 with reference TRBV11-3 and TRBJ1-1 gives the whole variable domain EAGVVQSPRYKIIEKKQPVAFWCNPISGHNTLYWYLQNLGQGPELLIRYENEEAVDDSQLPKDRFSAERLKGVDSTLKIQPAELGDSAVYLCASSSGQGASTEAFFGQGTRLTVV.

The chain has TRBV2 and TRBJ2-5; D unclear. The CDR3 spans 14 residues. CDR1 and CDR2 from the germline V gene are SNHLY and FYNNEI. Trimming removed 4 bases at V and 0 bases at J, with 9 bases between. The CDR3 loop reads CASSARSNQETQYF. In nucleotides, the CDR3 is TGTGCCAGCAGTGCCAGGTCAAACCAAGAGACCCAGTACTTC.